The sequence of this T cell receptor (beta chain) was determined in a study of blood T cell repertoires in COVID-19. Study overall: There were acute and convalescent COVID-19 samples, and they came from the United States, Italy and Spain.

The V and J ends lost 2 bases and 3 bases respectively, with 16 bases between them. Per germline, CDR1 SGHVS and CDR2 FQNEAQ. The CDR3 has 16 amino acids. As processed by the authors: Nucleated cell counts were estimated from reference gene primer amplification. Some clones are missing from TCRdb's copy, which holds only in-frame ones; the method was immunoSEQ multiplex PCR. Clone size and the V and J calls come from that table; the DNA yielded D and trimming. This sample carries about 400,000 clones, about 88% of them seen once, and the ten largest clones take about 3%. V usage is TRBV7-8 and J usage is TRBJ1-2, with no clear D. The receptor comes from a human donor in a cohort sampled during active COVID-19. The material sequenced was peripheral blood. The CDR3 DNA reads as TGTGCCAGCAGCTTAATGGGTCTCCGACTAGACTATGGCTACACCTTC. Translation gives CASSLMGLRLDYGYTF.